The next 17 T cell receptor beta chains were all read from a single sample in a study of T cell responses to AZD1222 COVID-19 vaccine. Clones were read by immunoSEQ multiplex PCR, and TCRdb kept only the in-frame ones, dropping some. The sample consists of 150,000 to 200,000 clones, 88% of them appearing once. Here the sequenced sample was peripheral blood, taken 28 days after the second AZD1222 dose. The receptor set was obtained from an adult who received the AZD1222 COVID-19 vaccine.

The chain recombines TRBV10-3 with TRBJ1-1, with D tentatively TRBD1 (6 bases). Between the trimmed V and J ends, which lost 11 bases and 3 bases, there was a span of 16 bases. This CDR3 contains 13 residues. The germline V gene has CDR1 ENHRY and CDR2 SYGVKD. The CDR3 sequence: CAARDKWDTEAFF. The CDR3 nucleotides are TGTGCCGCCCGGGACAAATGGGACACTGAAGCTTTCTTT.

The rearrangement links TRBV3-1 (or the pseudogene TRBV3-2) to TRBJ2-3; 8 nucleotides match TRBD2. Germline-derived CDR1 and CDR2 are LGHDT and YNNKEL (reference sequence). The CDR3 is 19 residues long. V shed 0 bases and J 2 bases; nucleotides not matched to a gene: 13. CDR3 in DNA: TGTGCCAGCAGCCAAGAGGTTCGATCCCTAGCGGGCCCCACAGATACGCAGTATTTT. It translates to CASSQEVRSLAGPTDTQYF.

The chain employs TRBV19 and TRBJ1-4, with D possibly being TRBD1 (5 bases). The CDR3 is 15 amino acids. Trimming pared 4 bases from V and 8 bases from J, leaving 17 bases between. From germline, CDR1 is LNHDA and CDR2 SQIVND (reference sequence). The CDR3 coding sequence is TGTGCCAGTAGTACCCCGGGCAGGGATGGCGAAAAACTGTTTTTT. Its protein product is CASSTPGRDGEKLFF. The variable domain in full, completed from reference TRBV19 and TRBJ1-4, reads DGGITQSPKYLFRKEGQNVTLSCEQNLNHDAMYWYRQDPGQGLRLIYYSQIVNDFQKGDIAEGYSVSREKKESFPLTVTSAQKNPTAFYLCASSTPGRDGEKLFFGSGTQLSVL.

The genes are TRBV19 and TRBJ1-2; D gene unclear. This CDR3 spans 13 amino acids. Trimming shortened V by 7 bases and J by 8 bases, and 17 bases separated the two germline ends. Germline V lookup: CDR1 LNHDA, CDR2 SQIVND (reference sequence). The CDR3 DNA reads TGTGCCAGTAACCGAGCCGCGACCCCGGGCTACACCTTC. It codes for CASNRAATPGYTF.

This clone was observed a single time. This chain joins TRBV7-9 and TRBJ2-5; D possibly corresponds to TRBD2 (5 bases). Per the germline V gene, CDR1 is SEHNR and CDR2 is FQNEAQ (reference sequence). There are 14 residues in the CDR3. Trimming took 2 bases from V and 9 from J, leaving 16 bases between them. The CDR3: CASSLQAEVSAQYF. The CDR3 DNA follows: TGTGCCAGCAGCTTACAGGCGGAGGTTTCGGCCCAGTACTTC.

This clone was seen a handful of times. The rearrangement links TRBV6-2 or TRBV6-3 to TRBJ2-5, with 9 positions matching TRBD2. V gave up 2 bases and J gave up 3 bases; unmatched junction bases: 7. The germline V gene has CDR1 MNHEY and CDR2 SVGEGT. This CDR3 has 16 amino acids. This CDR3 is CASSYDLAGTKETQYF. CDR3 coding DNA: TGTGCCAGCAGTTACGATCTAGCGGGGACTAAAGAGACCCAGTACTTC.

The CDR3 bases are TGTGCCAGCAGCCCGGGACTACTCAAAGAGACCCAGTACTTC. Amino acid sequence: CASSPGLLKETQYF. The chain recombines TRBV4-2 with TRBJ2-5, with 7 bases identical to TRBD2. Germline trimming cut 4 bases from V and 3 bases from J; bases unmatched to any gene: 5. This CDR3 spans 14 amino acids. Germline CDR1 reads LGHNA; CDR2 reads YNFKEQ.

The gene calls are TRBV6-5 and TRBJ1-4; TRBD1 matches 7 bases. Germline CDR1 and CDR2: MNHEY and SVGAGI. After removal of 10 bases from V and 4 bases from J, the junction contained 12 bases not matched to a gene. CDR3 size: 15 residues. The CDR3 loop is CATGPPGQSNEKLFF. The CDR3 nucleotides read TGTGCCACCGGACCTCCGGGACAGAGTAATGAAAAACTGTTTTTT.

CDR3 DNA sequence: TGCGCCAGCAGCCAAGATCCGTTAGGACTGAACACTGAAGCTTTCTTT. As protein: CASSQDPLGLNTEAFF. This chain connects TRBV4-3 to TRBJ1-1; D gene ambiguous. The CDR3 length is 16 residues. V was cut by 0 bases and J by 0 bases, with 11 bases left in between. Germline CDR1 LGHNA, CDR2 YSLEER.

The V and J genes are TRBV30 and TRBJ1-5; D gene ambiguous. The V end lost 2 bases, the J end lost 7 bases, and 12 bases lay between the germline ends. This CDR3 comprises 13 residues. Germline V gene lookup returns CDR1 GTSNPN and CDR2 SVGIG (reference sequence). The CDR3 spells CAWSRSFDQPQHF. The CDR3 DNA sequence: TGTGCCTGGAGTCGGTCGTTCGACCAGCCCCAGCATTTT. The whole variable domain, remainder taken from reference TRBV30 and TRBJ1-5, is SQTIHQWPATLVQPVGSPLSLECTVEGTSNPNLYWYRQAAGRGLQLLFYSVGIGQISSEVPQNLSASRPQDRQFILSSKKLLLSDSGFYLCAWSRSFDQPQHFGDGTRLSIL.

As concerns this clone: An end of the junction does not agree with germline; a read error may underlie this. The genes are TRBV19 and TRBJ2-5, with D perhaps matching TRBD1 (6 bases). The CDR3 is made up of 15 amino acids. Germline lookup yields CDR1 LNHDA and CDR2 SQIVND (reference sequence). The CDR3 region is CASSVEQGVQETQYF. The CDR3 nucleotides read TGTGCCAGTAGTGTAGAACAGGGTGTTCAAGAGACCCAGTACTTC.

The CDR3, as DNA: TGCGCCAGCAGTCGGTTGCGGGGGGGGACCTACGAGCAGTACTTC. Its translation is CASSRLRGGTYEQYF. J is TRBJ2-7 and V is TRBV5-1, with TRBD2 matching 9 bases. J lost 2 bases, V lost 5 bases, and 8 bases had no gene match. CDR1 is SGHRS, CDR2 YFSETQ, per germline. This CDR3 spans 15 amino acids.

The rearrangement links TRBV6-5 to TRBJ2-7; D may be TRBD2 (6 bases). Germline CDR1 MNHEY, CDR2 SVGAGI. This CDR3 comprises 15 residues. V was trimmed by 6 bases and J by 3 bases, leaving 18 bases between them. The CDR3 coding sequence is TGTGCCAGCAGAGATGCCGGGACTCCAATCTACGAGCAGTACTTC. This translates into CASRDAGTPIYEQYF.

The V and J genes are TRBV19 and TRBJ2-2, with D possibly being TRBD1 (6 bases). Between the trimmed V and J ends, which lost 6 bases and 2 bases, there was a span of 19 bases. The CDR3 has 17 amino acids. Germline V CDR1 and CDR2: LNHDA, SQIVND (reference sequence). CDR3 residues: CASSHLQGVANTGELFF. Here the CDR3 DNA reads TGTGCCAGTAGCCACCTACAGGGAGTAGCTAACACCGGGGAGCTGTTTTTT. The full variable domain, rest sourced from reference TRBV19 and TRBJ2-2, is DGGITQSPKYLFRKEGQNVTLSCEQNLNHDAMYWYRQDPGQGLRLIYYSQIVNDFQKGDIAEGYSVSREKKESFPLTVTSAQKNPTAFYLCASSHLQGVANTGELFFGEGSRLTVL.

J is TRBJ2-1 and V is TRBV11-2; no reliable D call. Trimming pared 5 bases from V and 6 bases from J, leaving 11 bases between. The CDR3 consists of 13 residues. CDR1 is SGHAT and CDR2 is FQNNGV in the germline V gene. The CDR3 DNA reads as TGTGCCAGCAGCCACGTCGAGCCCAATGAGCAGTTCTTC. It yields the protein CASSHVEPNEQFF.

This sequence joins TRBV4-2 and TRBJ2-7, with 10 nucleotides matching TRBD1. The CDR3 runs 16 residues. CDR1 is LGHNA, CDR2 YNFKEQ, per germline. The V gene end was trimmed by 1 base and the J gene end by 3 bases; junction bases not matched to a gene: 6. The CDR3 protein is CASSQAPGQGNYEQYF. CDR3 in DNA: TGTGCCAGCAGCCAAGCGCCGGGACAGGGGAACTACGAGCAGTACTTC.

The J gene is TRBJ1-2, the V gene TRBV25-1; TRBD1 agrees at 9 bases. This CDR3 region has 13 residues. V lost 8 bases and J lost 6; bases outside the gene matches: 7. Germline assignment: CDR1 MGHDK and CDR2 SYGVNS. CDR3 sequence (DNA): TGTGCCAGCGGCGGGGACAGGGTCGATGGCTACACCTTC. This gives the protein CASGGDRVDGYTF.